Listed here are 8 T cell receptor beta chains from one sample, sequenced in a study of CD8+CD57+ T cells in acquired aplastic anemia. Genomic DNA served as template for TCR beta VDJ and CDR3 profiling. TCRdb redid the calling of the reads with MiXCR, one entry per CDR3 protein. This sample has 120,000 or so distinct CDR3 sequences, with 48% found just once. The sample taken for sequencing was sorted CD4+, CD8+, or CD8+CD57+ T cells (not recorded which) from PBMCs. The source is a human donor in good health, serving as a control.

About this clonotype: The junction departs from germline at one end; a sequencing error may be responsible. The chain employs TRBV20-1 and TRBJ1-2; unclear D gene. Germline V gene data show CDR1 as DFQATT and CDR2 as SNEGSKA (reference sequence). The CDR3 has 12 amino acids. CDR3 nucleotides: TGCAGTGCTACGCACAGTAACTATGGCTGCACCTTC. Its translation: CSATHSNYGCTF.

This clonotype was recorded many times. The CDR3 DNA follows: TGTGCCAACCGGGACAGGGATAAGAATGGCTACACCTTC. It yields the protein CANRDRDKNGYTF. The V gene is TRBV6-1, the J gene TRBJ1-2, with TRBD1 identical over 9 bases. Unmatched junction bases numbered 9, after V lost 10 bases and J lost 6 bases. This CDR3 is 13 amino acids long. Per germline, CDR1 MNHNS and CDR2 SASEGT.

This clonotype appeared a few times. The genes are TRBV13 and TRBJ2-7; 8 bases are a match to TRBD1. The CDR3 is 15 residues long. Germline lookup yields CDR1 PRHDT and CDR2 FYEKMQ (reference sequence). After removal of 5 bases from V and 0 bases from J, the junction contained 6 bases not matched to a gene. As DNA, the CDR3 is TGTGCCAGCAGCCGGGGACAGGTGAGCTCCTACGAGCAGTACTTC. Protein product: CASSRGQVSSYEQYF.

The rearrangement links TRBV2 to TRBJ2-7; possibly TRBD2 for D (5 bases). The J call may be faulty, since TRBJ2-1 better matches the DNA end. Germline V lookup: CDR1 SNHLY, CDR2 FYNNEI. The CDR3 loop spans 11 amino acids. CDR3 sequence reads: CATMERNEQFF. The CDR3 bases are TGTGCCACCATGGAGCGGAATGAGCAGTTCTTC.

There are many counts of this clonotype. The CDR3 region is CASSVRLGGGRSTYEQYF. DNA for the CDR3: TGTGCCAGCAGTGTGAGGTTGGGGGGGGGCCGTTCGACCTACGAGCAGTACTTC. The rearrangement links TRBV2 to TRBJ2-7, with D perhaps matching TRBD2 (7 bases). Germline-derived CDR1 and CDR2 are SNHLY and FYNNEI. This CDR3 has 18 residues. V was shortened by 4 bases and J by 2 bases, with 24 bases between the two germline ends.

This clonotype was picked up many times. V gene TRBV11-1 combines with J gene TRBJ2-3, with D unresolved. V was shortened by 2 bases and J by 0 bases, with 9 bases between the two germline ends. The CDR3 spans 15 residues. Germline CDR1 SGHAT, CDR2 FQDESV (reference sequence). This CDR3 is CASSLRLRSTDTQYF. CDR3 in DNA: TGTGCCAGCAGCTTACGTCTGCGGAGCACAGATACGCAGTATTTT.

The DNA of the CDR3 is TGTGCCAGCAAAACCAATCGTGGTTCACCCCTCCACTTT. Encoded protein: CASKTNRGSPLHF. V and J are TRBV12-3 or TRBV12-4 and TRBJ1-6; D not resolved. With 7 bases removed from V and 9 bases from J, the gap between germline ends came to 13 bases. The CDR3 is 13 residues long.

This chain joins TRBV15 and TRBJ2-3, with D possibly matching TRBD1 (6 bases). CDR3 length: 13 amino acids. Germline values: CDR1 LNHNV, CDR2 YYDKDF (reference sequence). V dropped 7 bases and J dropped 3 bases, with 11 bases sitting between them. The CDR3 loop is CATKARGTDTQYF. The CDR3 bases are TGTGCCACCAAGGCAAGGGGGACAGATACGCAGTATTTT.